Each of the 22 T cell receptor beta chains below was sequenced from the same sample in a study of PD-1 blockade in classical Hodgkin lymphoma. Noted time point: cycle 4 day 1 (C4D1), after five to seven weeks of nivolumab. Every patient was affected by relapse after autologous stem cell transplantation, while exposure to brentuximab vedotin was not uniform. Investigators obtained CD8+ T cells from thawed PBMCs by magnetic negative selection. Sequencing used immunoSEQ multiplex PCR; TCRdb keeps in-frame clones, though not all of them. The sample shows around 21,000 clones, approximately 90% of them seen only once. The material was CD8+ T cells from blood, obtained before the fourth cycle of nivolumab. The origin of the receptors is a human donor with classical Hodgkin lymphoma.

V is TRBV6-5 and J is TRBJ2-7; D gene ambiguous. CDR1 is MNHEY and CDR2 is SVGAGI in the germline V gene. The CDR3 totals 12 residues. V was cut by 8 bases and J by 7 bases, with 15 bases left in between. The CDR3 spells CASPSLGPEQYF. The CDR3 DNA follows: TGTGCCAGCCCCAGCCTTGGGCCGGAGCAGTACTTC.

This chain links TRBV6-1 with TRBJ2-1, with D perhaps being TRBD1 or TRBD2 (5 bases each). Germline CDR1 reads MNHNS; CDR2 reads SASEGT. With 5 bases removed from V and 4 bases from J, the gap between germline ends came to 24 bases. The CDR3 spans 18 residues. As DNA, the CDR3 is TGTGCCAGCAGTCAAGACAGTCCGAGGGTGCTGGGATACAATGAGCAGTTCTTC. Its translation is CASSQDSPRVLGYNEQFF.

This sequence joins TRBV29-1 and TRBJ1-1; a weak D match, TRBD1 (6 bases). The CDR3 is 15 amino acids. Germline V gene lookup returns CDR1 SQVTM and CDR2 ANQGSEA. With 5 bases removed from V and 3 bases from J, the gap between germline ends came to 19 bases. CDR3 nucleotide sequence: TGCAGCGTTATCGGGACACGGAAGGTTGACACTGAAGCTTTCTTT. Translated, it gives CSVIGTRKVDTEAFF.

The rearrangement links TRBV29-1 to TRBJ2-5, with 8 nucleotides matching TRBD1. The J call may be mistaken, given a closer DNA end match to TRBJ2-7. The CDR3 is 17 residues long. The V gene's germline CDR1 is SQVTM and CDR2 ANQGSEA. The CDR3 is CSVDTGGGAGRSYEQYF. CDR3 DNA sequence: TGCAGCGTAGACACAGGGGGAGGCGCGGGAAGATCGTACGAGCAGTACTTC.

The chain has TRBV25-1 and TRBJ2-5, with 9 bases lining up with TRBD2. V dropped 2 bases and J dropped 3; count of bases not matched to a gene: 4. Germline CDR1 MGHDK, CDR2 SYGVNS. CDR3 length: 15 amino acids. The CDR3 here is CASSERGLAEETQYF. CDR3 nucleotides: TGTGCCAGCAGTGAAAGGGGACTAGCTGAAGAGACCCAGTACTTC.

The chain joins TRBV7-6 to TRBJ1-2; D perhaps matches TRBD1 (5 bases). This CDR3 has 14 amino acids. Trimming stripped 3 bases from V and 8 bases from J, with 16 bases between. The V gene's germline CDR1 is SGHVS and CDR2 FNYEAQ. The CDR3 DNA reads TGTGCCAGCAGCTTGGGGTCGACAGTCATCGGCTACACCTTC. As protein: CASSLGSTVIGYTF. Full variable domain (rest looked up from reference TRBV7-6 and TRBJ1-2): GAGVSQSPRYKVTKRGQDVALRCDPISGHVSLYWYRQALGQGPEFLTYFNYEAQQDKSGLPNDRFSAERPEGSISTLTIQRTEQRDSAMYRCASSLGSTVIGYTFGSGTRLTVV.

V usage is TRBV10-2 and J usage is TRBJ2-7, with 7 bases aligning to TRBD2. The V segment lost 6 bases and the J segment 2 bases; nucleotides outside the gene matches: 13. The germline V gene has CDR1 WSHSY and CDR2 SAAADI. This CDR3 is built from 16 residues. DNA of the CDR3: TGCGCCAGCAGCGCCTTTCTAGCGGATGGAACCTACGAGCAGTACTTC. Translated: CASSAFLADGTYEQYF.

This chain uses TRBV7-9 with TRBJ2-3; D is perhaps TRBD2 (6 bases). Trimming removed 6 bases at V and 0 bases at J, with 19 bases between. This CDR3 comprises 17 residues. Germline CDR1 SEHNR, CDR2 FQNEAQ (reference sequence). The CDR3 region has the DNA TGTGCCAGCAGTAGAAAGAAAAGAGGGACTAGCACAGATACGCAGTATTTT. This codes for CASSRKKRGTSTDTQYF.

In nucleotides, the CDR3 is TGTGCCAGCAGCCCGGCTCCGGGGGAGACCCAGTACTTC. It encodes CASSPAPGETQYF. This chain links TRBV6-5 with TRBJ2-5; maybe TRBD2 (5 bases). Germline CDR1 MNHEY, CDR2 SVGAGI. This CDR3 comprises 13 residues. The germline V and J ends were trimmed by 6 bases and 5 bases, with 13 bases remaining between them.

V is TRBV27 and J is TRBJ2-3, with D unclear. From germline, CDR1 is MNHEY and CDR2 SMNVEV (reference sequence). The CDR3 covers 12 residues. Trimming took 2 bases from V and 4 from J, leaving 4 bases between them. CDR3 coding DNA: TGTGCCAGCAGTTTAGGACCAGATACGCAGTATTTT. Protein sequence: CASSLGPDTQYF.

The chain has TRBV6-1 and TRBJ2-7; D uncertain. This CDR3 has 11 residues. Trimming pared 6 bases from V and 7 bases from J, leaving 10 bases between. The germline CDR1 and CDR2 sequences are MNHNS and SASEGT. The CDR3 DNA reads as TGTGCCAGCAGGGGGTCGAGGGAGCAGTACTTC. This codes for CASRGSREQYF.

The chain has TRBV10-1 and TRBJ1-5; tentative D call: TRBD1 (5 bases). In germline, CDR1 is WNHNN, CDR2 SYGVQD (reference sequence). This CDR3 spans 18 amino acids. Trimming cost V 0 bases and J 3 bases, with 18 bases left between them. The CDR3 DNA sequence: TGCGCCAGCAGTGAGTCGATCGCCGTTGGGACCAACAATCAGCCCCAGCATTTT. Its protein product is CASSESIAVGTNNQPQHF.

This chain joins TRBV2 and TRBJ2-4, with D uncertain. V shed 10 bases and J shed 1 base, with 8 bases lying between them. Germline V gives CDR1 SNHLY, CDR2 FYNNEI. The CDR3 contains 12 residues. The DNA for the CDR3 is TGTGCCAACGGCCGGGCCAAAAACATTCAGTACTTC. It is translated as CANGRAKNIQYF.

The V gene is TRBV4-2, the J gene TRBJ2-1, with a possible D match to TRBD1 (7 bases). Germline CDR1 is LGHNA and CDR2 is YNFKEQ. CDR3 length: 18 residues. V was shortened by 1 base and J by 5 bases, with 21 bases between the two germline ends. The DNA of the CDR3 is TGTGCCAGCAGCCAAGGGCTAGCGATAGGGGGCCTTAACAATGAGCAGTTCTTC. Its protein is CASSQGLAIGGLNNEQFF.

This clone occurred once. The rearrangement uses TRBV9 and TRBJ1-3; the D gene is possibly TRBD1 (6 bases). Trimming removed 4 bases at V and 0 bases at J, with 11 bases between. The CDR3 spans 15 residues. Germline V CDR1 and CDR2: SGDLS, YYNGEE. CDR3 nucleotides: TGTGCCAGCAGCCCAGGGGACCTCTCTGGAAACACCATATATTTT. Its protein is CASSPGDLSGNTIYF.

This rearrangement joins TRBV9 to TRBJ2-7, with D tentatively TRBD2 (6 bases). The CDR3 spans 18 residues. V dropped 3 bases and J dropped 2 bases, with 24 bases sitting between them. CDR1 is SGDLS, CDR2 YYNGEE, per germline. The CDR3 region has the DNA TGTGCCAGCAGCGCCTCGCCTTCCGGGACTGAGTTAACCTACGAGCAGTACTTC. Protein: CASSASPSGTELTYEQYF.

The rearrangement links TRBV28 to TRBJ1-4; unclear D gene. The germline V and J ends were trimmed by 4 bases and 0 bases, with 12 bases remaining between them. There are 16 residues in the CDR3. Per germline, CDR1 MDHEN and CDR2 SYDVKM. The CDR3 DNA follows: TGTGCCAGCAGTTCACTCCTACTGGCAACTAATGAAAAACTGTTTTTT. Its translation is CASSSLLLATNEKLFF.

This rearrangement joins TRBV7-9 to TRBJ1-1; TRBD1 matches 11 bases. CDR1 is SEHNR, CDR2 FQNEAQ, per germline (reference sequence). The CDR3 spans 15 residues. With 4 bases clipped from V and 4 bases from J, the junction kept 5 bases outside the gene matches. The CDR3 loop reads CASSSGQGAFTEAFF. For the CDR3, the DNA is TGTGCCAGCAGCTCCGGACAGGGGGCGTTCACTGAAGCTTTCTTT.

J is TRBJ1-4 and V is TRBV30; no firm D call. This CDR3 region has 14 residues. Germline CDR1 reads GTSNPN; CDR2 reads SVGIG (reference sequence). The V end lost 1 base, the J end lost 0 bases, and 6 bases lay between the germline ends. The DNA for the CDR3 is TGTGCCTGGAGTGGCTCTGCAACTAATGAAAAACTGTTTTTT. Its translation: CAWSGSATNEKLFF.

The chain has TRBV2 and TRBJ2-2, with D maybe TRBD1 (6 bases). The germline CDR1 and CDR2 sequences are SNHLY and FYNNEI. This CDR3 has 15 residues. Trimming stripped 7 bases from V and 4 bases from J, with 16 bases between. The CDR3 DNA reads as TGTGCCAGCACTGACCTCTTGACAGGCACCGGGGAGCTGTTTTTT. This sequence encodes CASTDLLTGTGELFF.

In this sample, this clone turned up a few times. The chain couples TRBV7-2 to TRBJ2-7, with D possibly TRBD2 on 6 matching bases. Germline V gene lookup returns CDR1 SGHTA and CDR2 FQGNSA. V was shortened by 10 bases and J by 2 bases, with 15 bases between the two germline ends. The CDR3 has 13 residues. CDR3 nucleotide sequence: TGTGCCACCGAACGGGAGCACACCTACGAGCAGTACTTC. As protein: CATEREHTYEQYF.

CDR3 nucleotide sequence: TGTGCCAGTACAGGATCCTACGAGCAGTACTTC. It codes for CASTGSYEQYF. The rearrangement joins TRBV2 to TRBJ2-7; the D gene is possibly TRBD1 (5 bases). In germline, CDR1 is SNHLY, CDR2 FYNNEI. V shed 9 bases and J shed 1 base, with 7 bases lying between them. CDR3 length: 11 residues.